This is a list of T cell receptor beta chains from one sample in a study of response to subunit inactivated influenza vaccine. Using its own MiXCR run on the RT-PCR reads, TCRdb lists one record per CDR3 protein. The data hold fewer than 750,000 distinct CDR3 sequences, with 14% observed a single time. Sample: PBMCs from blood, taken 11 to 12 days after vaccination. The receptors derive from a man aged 45-65 years who received an inactivated influenza vaccine. CDR3s include the opening cysteine and the closing phenylalanine or tryptophan. A D gene is named only where the DNA matches it firmly. Expanded clones are given a class, and other clones once, few, many or no size at all.

v_gene,abundance,j_gene,d_gene,CDR3nt,CDR3aa
TRBV25-1,.,TRBJ2-1,.,TGTGCCAGCAGTGATACTGGGGTTTACAATGAGCAGTTCTTC,CASSDTGVYNEQFF
TRBV5-1,many,TRBJ2-2,.,TGTGCCAGCAGTTTAGCCAGGGTGAACACCGGGGAGCTGTTTTTT,CASSLARVNTGELFF
TRBV10-3,.,TRBJ1-2,.,TGTGCCACCACAGAGGGAACAGGCGCTTCCTATGGCTACACCTTC,CATTEGTGASYGYTF
TRBV11-3,few,TRBJ1-1,TRBD1,TGTGCCAGCAGCCGCAACAGGGGAGACACTGAAGCTTTCTTT,CASSRNRGDTEAFF
TRBV7-2,many,TRBJ2-3,TRBD2,TGTGCCAGCAGCCCGGGACTAGCGGGAGGTATAGATACGCAGTATTTT,CASSPGLAGGIDTQYF
TRBV25-1,few,TRBJ2-1,.,TGTGCCAGCAGTGAAGGGGGGACGGGTGAGCAGTTCTTC,CASSEGGTGEQFF
TRBV20-1,.,TRBJ1-2,.,TGCAGTGCTACACCCGGGATAAACTATGGCTACACCTTC,CSATPGINYGYTF
TRBV29-1,few,TRBJ2-1,.,TGCAGCGTTGTTACGACCTCCAATGAGCAGTTCTTC,CSVVTTSNEQFF
TRBV28,.,TRBJ1-4,.,TGTGCCAGCAGTTTATACAGGGCTGAGGGTGAAAAACTGTTTTTT,CASSLYRAEGEKLFF
TRBV15,.,TRBJ2-3,.,TGTGCCACCAGCAGAGACAGGCTGGTGGATACGCAGTATTTT,CATSRDRLVDTQYF
TRBV6-5,.,TRBJ2-7,.,TGTGCCAGCAGTTACCGACGGGCAGGGGACGACGAGCAGTACTTC,CASSYRRAGDDEQYF
TRBV24-1,.,TRBJ2-3,.,TGTGCCACCAGTGATCCGCCGGGGGACGGCACAGATACGCAGTATTTT,CATSDPPGDGTDTQYF
TRBV9,.,TRBJ2-2,.,TGTGCCAGCAGCGTATATTTGTTGCTACCCCCCGGGGAGCTGTTTTTT,CASSVYLLLPPGELFF
TRBV28,.,TRBJ1-5,.,TGTGCCAGCAGTTTAACTAGGGGGGAGCCCCAGCATTTT,CASSLTRGEPQHF
TRBV27,many,TRBJ2-3,.,TGTGCCAGCGCCGAAATAGCCGCAGATACGCAGTATTTT,CASAEIAADTQYF
TRBV19,.,TRBJ1-5,.,TGTGCCAGTAGTAGAAGCGGGGGAGCTCAGCCCCAGCATTTT,CASSRSGGAQPQHF
TRBV15,.,TRBJ2-7,.,TGTGCCACCAGCAGAGTCGGCTCCTACGAGCAGTACTTC,CATSRVGSYEQYF
TRBV6-5,.,TRBJ1-2,TRBD1,TGTGCCAGCAGTTACTTGGGACAGGGGGTTGGCTACACCTTC,CASSYLGQGVGYTF
TRBV20-1,.,TRBJ2-7,TRBD2,TGCAGTGCTAGAGACACACTAGCGGGGGGTAGGTACGAGCAGTACTTC,CSARDTLAGGRYEQYF
TRBV4-3,few,TRBJ1-6,.,TGCGCCAGCAGCCAAGGGGGGACGGGTCTTAATTCACCCCTCCACTTT,CASSQGGTGLNSPLHF
TRBV12-3/TRBV12-4,many,TRBJ1-4,.,TGTGCCAGCAGAACGACAGGAAGGAGTGAAAAACTGTTTTTT,CASRTTGRSEKLFF
TRBV5-1,many,TRBJ2-2,.,TGCGCCAGCAGCTTGGGTAGCGTTTCCGGGGAGCTGTTTTTT,CASSLGSVSGELFF
TRBV12-3/TRBV12-4,.,TRBJ1-4,.,TGTGCCAGCAGGACAGGTGGGAAAGAAAAACTGTTTTTT,CASRTGGKEKLFF
TRBV7-9,.,TRBJ2-1,.,TGTGCCAGCAGCTCTCCTCTGACCCCAGCCTACAATGAGCAGTTCTTC,CASSSPLTPAYNEQFF
TRBV4-2,.,TRBJ2-3,TRBD1,TGTGCCAGCAGCCAAGAGGACAGGCTCGGCACAGATACGCAGTATTTT,CASSQEDRLGTDTQYF
TRBV29-1,few,TRBJ2-3,.,TGCAGCGTTGAAGGTGGGAGGCAGGCGCCAAATACGCAGTATTTT,CSVEGGRQAPNTQYF
TRBV20-1,many,TRBJ2-2,.,TGCAGTGCTAGAGATGAATGGGGAAAGTGGGACACCGGGGAGCTGTTTTTT,CSARDEWGKWDTGELFF
TRBV10-2,.,TRBJ2-4,.,TGCGCCAGCGGCCACGGGGTTCGGGACATTCAGTACTTC,CASGHGVRDIQYF
TRBV9,many,TRBJ2-1,.,TGTGCCAGCAGCGTAGCTTTGGCGGCTTGGAATGAGCAGTTCTTC,CASSVALAAWNEQFF
TRBV20-1,few,TRBJ2-3,TRBD1,TGCAGTGTTCCACACAGGGGGCTGCCAGATACGCAGTATTTT,CSVPHRGLPDTQYF
TRBV4-1,few,TRBJ1-6,.,TGCGCCAGCAGCCAAGCCAGGAATAATTCACCCCTCCACTTT,CASSQARNNSPLHF
TRBV6-5,few,TRBJ2-1,TRBD1,TGTGCCAGCAGTTACTCGACAGGGGGGGATGAGCAGTTCTTC,CASSYSTGGDEQFF
TRBV20-1,many,TRBJ2-1,TRBD2,TGCAGTGCTAGCGGGGGGACTAGCATAAATGAGCAGTTCTTC,CSASGGTSINEQFF
TRBV5-1,few,TRBJ2-2,.,TGCGCCAGCAGCTTGGCGGGCAGTTCCGACACCGGGGAGCTGTTTTTT,CASSLAGSSDTGELFF
TRBV14,once,TRBJ2-7,.,TGTGCCAGCAGCCAAGACAGGGATTCTAACGAGCAGTACTTC,CASSQDRDSNEQYF
TRBV5-1,few,TRBJ2-3,TRBD2,TGCGCCAGCAGCCTGACTAGCGTAGATACGCAGTATTTT,CASSLTSVDTQYF
TRBV6-5,.,TRBJ2-1,TRBD2,TGTGCCAGCAGTTACCCGGGACTAGCGGTCAATGAGCAGTTCTTC,CASSYPGLAVNEQFF
TRBV28,.,TRBJ1-4,.,TGTGCCAGCAGTTTATCTAGTGTCTGGGGGACACCTTTGAGGAAACTGTTTTTT,CASSLSSVWGTPLRKLFF
TRBV27,.,TRBJ2-1,.,TGTGCCAGCAGACAGATCAATGAGCAGTTCTTC,CASRQINEQFF
TRBV4-1,few,TRBJ2-7,.,TGCGCCAGCAGCCAAGGAGGTCCGATCTTGACCTACGAGCAGTACTTC,CASSQGGPILTYEQYF
TRBV5-1,.,TRBJ2-1,TRBD1,TGCGCCAGCAGACGTACCGGGACAGGGTACAATGAGCAGTTCTTC,CASRRTGTGYNEQFF
TRBV29-1,.,TRBJ2-2,.,TGCAGCGTTCTCTCTCTGGTGAACACCGGGGAGCTGTTTTTT,CSVLSLVNTGELFF
TRBV7-9,.,TRBJ1-1,TRBD1,TGTGCCAGCAGCCCGAGGACAGGCCTTACAACTGAAGCTTTCTTT,CASSPRTGLTTEAFF
TRBV3-1,many,TRBJ2-1,.,TGTGCCAGCAGCCGGTCGGGGGATTACAATGAGCAGTTCTTC,CASSRSGDYNEQFF
TRBV7-2,.,TRBJ2-7,TRBD2,TGTGCCAGCAGCCCCGGACTAGCGGGGCCTTTCTACGAGCAGTACTTC,CASSPGLAGPFYEQYF
TRBV4-1,few,TRBJ1-2,TRBD1,TGCGCCAGCAGCCAAGAGACAGGGAGGGACTATGGCTACACCTTC,CASSQETGRDYGYTF
TRBV5-1,few,TRBJ2-5,.,TGCGCCAGCAGCTTGTTTCCAGGAACCGAGACCCAGTACTTC,CASSLFPGTETQYF
TRBV3-1,.,TRBJ2-3,.,TGTGCCAGCAGCCTCAAGGACAGTCCAGATACGCAGTATTTT,CASSLKDSPDTQYF
TRBV3-1,many,TRBJ1-6,.,TGTGCCAGCAGCCAAACAGGATATAATTCACCCCTCCACTTT,CASSQTGYNSPLHF
TRBV11-2,many,TRBJ2-4,TRBD1,TGTGCCAGCAGCTTACCTGGACAGGGGTTTAACATTCAGTACTTC,CASSLPGQGFNIQYF
TRBV12-3/TRBV12-4,.,TRBJ2-7,TRBD1,TGTGCCAGCAGATCAGGCCCGGGACAGGGGAAAAACTACGAGCAGTACTTC,CASRSGPGQGKNYEQYF
TRBV6-2/TRBV6-3,.,TRBJ2-3,.,TGTGCCAGCAGTTACTGGTTTATGGATACGCGGTATTTT,CASSYWFMDTRYF
TRBV28,.,TRBJ2-5,.,TGTGCCAGCCGCAACCAAGAGACCCAGTACTTC,CASRNQETQYF
TRBV12-3/TRBV12-4,many,TRBJ2-5,.,TGCGCCAGCAGCTTGAGGGGCGGGGAGACCCAGTACTTC,CASSLRGGETQYF
TRBV5-1,many,TRBJ1-1,.,TGCGCCAGCAGCTTGGTAGGTGAAGCTTTCTTT,CASSLVGEAFF
TRBV19,once,TRBJ2-1,.,TGTGCCAGTAGTATACCGGGCCGAAACAATGAGCAGTTCTTC,CASSIPGRNNEQFF
TRBV20-1,many,TRBJ2-2,.,TGCAGTGCTAGAGTGCAGGGACGGACCGGGGAGCTGTTTTTT,CSARVQGRTGELFF
TRBV3-1,few,TRBJ2-6,.,TGTGCCAGCAGCCATGGGACAGGGGCCAACGTCCTGACTTTC,CASSHGTGANVLTF
TRBV5-1,few,TRBJ2-5,.,TGCGCCAGCAGCTTGGAAGTGGGGCGTCAAGAGACCCAGTACTTC,CASSLEVGRQETQYF